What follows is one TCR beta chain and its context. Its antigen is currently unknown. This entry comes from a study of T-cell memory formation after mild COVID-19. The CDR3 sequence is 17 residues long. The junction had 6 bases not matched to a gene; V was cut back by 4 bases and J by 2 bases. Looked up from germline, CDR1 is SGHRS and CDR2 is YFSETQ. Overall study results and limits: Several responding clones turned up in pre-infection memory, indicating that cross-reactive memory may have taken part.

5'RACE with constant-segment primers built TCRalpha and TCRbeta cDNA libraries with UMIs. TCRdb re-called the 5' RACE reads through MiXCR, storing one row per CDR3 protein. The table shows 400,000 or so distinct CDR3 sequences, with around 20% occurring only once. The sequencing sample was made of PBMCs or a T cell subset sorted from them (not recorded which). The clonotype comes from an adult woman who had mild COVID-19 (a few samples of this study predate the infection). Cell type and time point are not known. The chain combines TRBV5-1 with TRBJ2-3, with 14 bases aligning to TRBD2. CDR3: CASSPSGLAGDTDTQYF. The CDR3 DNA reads TGCGCCAGCAGCCCGTCGGGACTAGCGGGGGACACAGATACGCAGTATTTT.